Presented here are 11 T cell receptor beta chains from one specimen sequenced in a study of beta chain features in type 1 diabetes. The study reverse transcribed the entire isolated RNA, so it sequenced expressed TCRB transcripts. Data came from immunoSEQ multiplex PCR; TCRdb stores just in-frame clones and leaves some out. The repertoire includes 850,000 to 900,000 clones, 15% to 20% of them detected once, and 0.023% sits in the top ten. Sample: naive CD4+ T cells from blood. All receptors come from a woman in her late teens or twenties in good health.

The genes are TRBV28 and TRBJ2-4, with a weak D call TRBD1 (5 bases). The CDR3 runs 15 residues. Trimming cost V 6 bases and J 0 bases, with 12 bases left between them. Germline CDR1 and CDR2: MDHEN and SYDVKM. CDR3 DNA: TGTGCCAGCAGCTCAGGGTTACTAGCCAAAAACATTCAGTACTTC. This codes for CASSSGLLAKNIQYF.

This clone occurred a few times. The chain has TRBV5-1 and TRBJ2-1; no clear D gene. V lost 6 bases and J lost 0, with 16 bases in between. The CDR3 spans 16 residues. CDR1 and CDR2 from the germline V gene are SGHRS and YFSETQ. CDR3 DNA sequence: TGCGCCAGCACCCCTTATAAGGGAAGCTCCTACAATGAGCAGTTCTTC. This translates into CASTPYKGSSYNEQFF.

This chain uses TRBV7-2 with TRBJ2-5; possibly TRBD1 for D (6 bases). Trimming took 3 bases from V and 2 from J, leaving 10 bases between them. The CDR3 is made up of 14 amino acids. CDR1 SGHTA and CDR2 FQGNSA come from the germline V gene. The CDR3 DNA is TGTGCCAGCAGCTTCGACAGGACTCAAGAGACCCAGTACTTC. Translated, it gives CASSFDRTQETQYF.

The rearrangement uses TRBV6-5 and TRBJ1-1, with no clear D. CDR1 is MNHEY, CDR2 SVGAGI, per germline. The CDR3 is 13 amino acids. The V end lost 2 bases, the J end lost 4 bases, and 8 bases lay between the germline ends. CDR3 sequence reads: CASSYRRATEAFF. Here the CDR3 DNA reads TGTGCCAGCAGTTACCGTCGGGCCACTGAAGCTTTCTTT.

This clone came up a few times. CDR3 in amino acids: CASSFRTGSGELFF. The CDR3 DNA is TGTGCCAGCAGCTTTAGGACAGGGTCCGGGGAGCTGTTTTTT. The chain is built from TRBV5-6 and TRBJ2-2; 8 bases fit TRBD1. This CDR3 spans 14 amino acids. The V and J ends lost 2 bases and 6 bases, in that order; junction bases with no gene match: 3. Germline V lookup: CDR1 SGHDT, CDR2 YYEEEE.

This clone was counted a few times. The V gene is TRBV7-9, the J gene TRBJ2-7; D perhaps matches TRBD2 (5 bases). The CDR3 runs 14 residues. Germline CDR1 and CDR2: SEHNR and FQNEAQ (reference sequence). V was trimmed by 5 bases and J by 2 bases, leaving 13 bases between them. This chain's CDR3 is CASSQLAPAYEQYF. The CDR3 DNA reads as TGTGCCAGCAGCCAGCTAGCCCCGGCCTACGAGCAGTACTTC.

This clone was picked up many times. Other DNA sequences from this sample encode an identical CDR3 as well. The rearrangement links TRBV19 to TRBJ2-6; D not certain. Trimming pared 1 base from V and 1 base from J, leaving 2 bases between. This CDR3 is built from 14 residues. Germline V gives CDR1 LNHDA, CDR2 SQIVND (reference sequence). The CDR3, as DNA: TGTGCCAGTAGTATAGGGTCTGGGGCCAACGTCCTGACTTTC. Translation gives CASSIGSGANVLTF.

The J gene is TRBJ2-7, the V gene TRBV5-6; TRBD2 might be the D (5 bases). V lost 5 bases and J 0 bases, leaving 18 bases between the germline ends. The CDR3 covers 16 residues. CDR1 and CDR2 (germline): SGHDT, YYEEEE. CDR3 nucleotide sequence: TGTGCCAGCAGGTCAAAGGCCGGAGGACGCTCCTACGAGCAGTACTTC. This codes for CASRSKAGGRSYEQYF.

This clone was seen only a few times. The V and J genes are TRBV5-1 and TRBJ1-2; D perhaps matches TRBD1 (5 bases). V was clipped by 1 base and J by 1 base, with 14 bases between them. Germline CDR1 is SGHRS and CDR2 is YFSETQ. The CDR3 length is 16 residues. DNA for the CDR3: TGCGCCAGCAGCTTGTTATCCGGGACGGGTAACTATGGCTACACCTTC. It encodes CASSLLSGTGNYGYTF.

The chain has TRBV6-5 and TRBJ1-1; 7 nucleotides line up with TRBD1. The ends lost 5 bases at V and 5 bases at J; junction bases unmatched: 5. The CDR3 consists of 13 residues. Germline V lookup: CDR1 MNHEY, CDR2 SVGAGI. The CDR3 loop reads CASSIQGRTEAFF. The CDR3 coding sequence is TGTGCCAGCAGTATACAGGGGAGAACTGAAGCTTTCTTT.

The rearrangement uses TRBV11-1 and TRBJ1-1, with 8 nucleotides matching TRBD1. The CDR3 sequence is 16 residues long. In germline, CDR1 is SGHAT, CDR2 FQDESV (reference sequence). V lost 2 bases to trimming and J lost 1 base; unmatched junction nucleotides: 6. The CDR3 protein is CASSLQSGTGNTEAFF. CDR3 bases: TGTGCCAGCAGCTTACAATCCGGGACAGGGAACACTGAAGCTTTCTTT.